The clone carrying this T cell receptor (beta chain) was detected only once. The same CDR3 is also encoded by other DNA sequences in this sample. The germline V gene encodes CDR1 LNHDA and CDR2 SQIVND (reference sequence). The CDR3 spans 11 residues. V gave up 8 bases and J gave up 3 bases, with 8 bases separating them. This record belongs to a study of shared clonotypes between healthy human individuals. Some clones are missing from TCRdb's copy, which holds only in-frame ones; the method was immunoSEQ multiplex PCR. The repertoire holds 2 million to 2.5 million clones, with under 95% as singletons. CD45RO-negative CD8 cells positively selected for CCR7 made up the naive population, which excluded terminally differentiated effector memory CD45RA+ cells.

The J gene is TRBJ2-7, the V gene TRBV19; no clear D. The sample was naive CD8+ T cells from PBMCs. The clonotype originates from a man younger than 35 in good health. Some clones in this sample may be carry-over from other donors' samples. CDR3 protein: CASSGGYEQYF. CDR3 coding DNA: TGTGCCAGTTCCGGCGGCTACGAGCAGTACTTC.